Following are 28 T cell receptor beta chains from one sample sequenced in a study of vaccination and CD4 T cells after COVID-19. Sequence data for DNA of cultured CD4+ T cells were generated by the Oncomine TCR Beta short-read assay. TCRdb analysed the PCR reads with MiXCR anew, one entry per CDR3 protein. The table includes 8,500 to 9,000 distinct CDR3 sequences, 45% detected once. For these receptors, no antigen is known. The treatment: approximately nine-day PBMC culture with coronavirus spike peptide pools or control peptides (ViraFEST assay). Unexposed donor CD4+ T cells predated the COVID-19 pandemic, collected 2011-2018. Sequencing was performed on CD4+ T cells from blood, cultured in vitro. The source of these receptors is a human donor in good health.

The V gene is TRBV5-4, the J gene TRBJ1-2; D is perhaps TRBD1 (5 bases). The CDR3 spans 13 residues. Germline assignment: CDR1 SGHNT and CDR2 YYREEE (reference sequence). Trimming left V 4 bases short and J 2 bases short, with 9 bases between. The CDR3, as DNA: TGTGCCAGCAGCAGGGGCCTAAACTATGGCTACACCTTC. Amino acids: CASSRGLNYGYTF.

The chain links TRBV19 to TRBJ2-7; 11 bases match TRBD1. With 5 bases clipped from V and 9 bases from J, the junction kept 9 bases outside the gene matches. The CDR3 has 14 amino acids. Germline V gene data show CDR1 as LNHDA and CDR2 as SQIVND (reference sequence). DNA of the CDR3: TGTGCCAGTAGTGTGGGACAGGGGGACATCGGGCAGTACTTC. Amino acids: CASSVGQGDIGQYF.

The chain couples TRBV10-3 to TRBJ1-6, with TRBD1 as a possible D gene (5 bases). Germline V gives CDR1 ENHRY, CDR2 SYGVKD. Trimming cost V 0 bases and J 7 bases, with 19 bases left between them. This CDR3 has 18 residues. The CDR3 loop is CAISESFRNTGRNSPLHF. DNA for the CDR3: TGTGCCATCAGTGAGTCGTTCCGAAACACGGGGCGAAATTCACCCCTCCACTTT.

The chain uses TRBV29-1 and TRBJ2-3; D uncertain. V gave up 3 bases and J gave up 0 bases, with 10 bases separating them. The CDR3 covers 14 residues. CDR1 is SQVTM and CDR2 is ANQGSEA in the germline V gene. CDR3 protein: CSVDKGLSTDTQYF. In DNA form, the CDR3 reads TGCAGCGTTGACAAGGGTCTTAGCACAGATACGCAGTATTTT.

V is TRBV20-1 and J is TRBJ2-1; no definite D call. CDR3 length: 16 amino acids. The V end lost 1 base, the J end lost 6 bases, and 19 bases lay between the germline ends. Germline V gene sequence: CDR1 DFQATT, CDR2 SNEGSKA (reference sequence). CDR3 region: CSARGMTGVDANEQFF. CDR3 DNA: TGCAGTGCTAGAGGGATGACTGGGGTGGATGCCAATGAGCAGTTCTTC.

The CDR3 spells CASTRTTGGNTIYF. CDR3 sequence (DNA): TGTGCCAGCACCCGGACTACCGGTGGAAACACCATATATTTT. The chain uses TRBV7-9 and TRBJ1-3, with D unclear. The CDR3 length is 14 residues. Per germline, CDR1 SEHNR and CDR2 FQNEAQ (reference sequence). Trimming pared 7 bases from V and 3 bases from J, leaving 13 bases between.

The chain has TRBV6-2 or TRBV6-3 and TRBJ1-2, with TRBD1 matching over 8 bases. This CDR3 comprises 13 residues. V lost 6 bases to trimming and J lost 8 bases; unmatched junction nucleotides: 8. The germline V gene encodes CDR1 MNHEY and CDR2 SVGEGT. The CDR3 is CASRTGQGWGYTF. DNA of the CDR3: TGTGCCAGCAGAACCGGACAGGGCTGGGGCTACACCTTC.

This chain joins TRBV2 and TRBJ1-2; possible D gene TRBD1, 5 bases. V shed 6 bases and J shed 7 bases, with 12 bases lying between them. CDR3 length equals 12 residues. Germline V CDR1 and CDR2: SNHLY, FYNNEI. CDR3 residues: CASRGGGRGYTF. As DNA, the CDR3 is TGTGCCAGCAGGGGGGGAGGTCGTGGCTACACCTTC.

This clonotype was seen only a few times. The V gene is TRBV30, the J gene TRBJ1-1; 7 bases are shared with TRBD1. The CDR3 totals 13 residues. The trim removed 3 bases at V and 9 bases at J, leaving 10 bases unmatched. CDR1 and CDR2 (germline): GTSNPN, SVGIG (reference sequence). CDR3: CAWRGVGTVKAFF. The CDR3 DNA is TGTGCCTGGAGAGGGGTCGGGACAGTGAAAGCTTTCTTT.

J is TRBJ2-3 and V is TRBV20-1; no reliable D call. CDR3 length: 14 amino acids. With 5 bases removed from V and 6 bases from J, the gap between germline ends came to 18 bases. Looked up from germline, CDR1 is DFQATT and CDR2 is SNEGSKA (reference sequence). The CDR3 loop is CSAAFWATGDTQYF. Written as DNA, the CDR3 is TGCAGTGCTGCTTTCTGGGCGACTGGGGATACGCAGTATTTT.

CDR3 bases: TGTGCCAGCAGGCGGACAGGGGGAACAGATACGCAGTATTTT. Its translation is CASRRTGGTDTQYF. V usage is TRBV12-3 or TRBV12-4 and J usage is TRBJ2-3, with 10 bases aligning to TRBD1. The CDR3 loop spans 14 amino acids. The junction had 3 bases not matched to a gene; V was cut back by 6 bases and J by 3 bases.

This chain connects TRBV11-3 to TRBJ2-3; 8 nucleotides agree with TRBD1. Germline CDR1 SGHNT, CDR2 YENEEA. The trim removed 5 bases at V and 5 bases at J, leaving 9 bases unmatched. The CDR3 runs to 15 residues. CDR3 sequence (DNA): TGTGCCAGCAGCCCCCCAGGGGGCTCAGGAGATACGCAGTATTTT. Its protein is CASSPPGGSGDTQYF.

The genes are TRBV7-6 and TRBJ2-3, with D perhaps TRBD1 or TRBD2 (5 bases each). This CDR3 is 15 amino acids long. Trimming pared 1 base from V and 2 bases from J, leaving 10 bases between. The germline V gene encodes CDR1 SGHVS and CDR2 FNYEAQ. The CDR3 protein is CASSLDGTTTDTQYF. The CDR3, as DNA: TGTGCCAGCAGCTTAGACGGGACGACCACAGATACGCAGTATTTT.

The table lists this clonotype with a few counts. The V call is TRBV6-5, the J call TRBJ2-1; D remains ambiguous. The CDR3 has 12 amino acids. Germline CDR1 reads MNHEY; CDR2 reads SVGAGI. Trimming took off 4 bases at V and 6 bases at J, with 7 bases between the two ends. The CDR3 DNA is TGTGCCAGCAGTTCTTTCGCCAATGAGCAGTTCTTC. It specifies CASSSFANEQFF.

V is TRBV7-8 and J is TRBJ2-2; D not certain. Trimming pared 5 bases from V and 11 bases from J, leaving 9 bases between. Germline V gene data show CDR1 as SGHVS and CDR2 as FQNEAQ. The CDR3 runs to 11 residues. In DNA form, the CDR3 reads TGTGCCAGCAGCCCTCTGGGAGAGCTGTTTTTT. Encoded protein: CASSPLGELFF.

V and J are TRBV20-1 and TRBJ1-5; D remains ambiguous. There are 15 residues in the CDR3. Germline CDR1 is DFQATT and CDR2 is SNEGSKA (reference sequence). V lost 2 bases and J lost 4, with 15 bases in between. The CDR3 loop is CSARSLIGRNQPQHF. DNA of the CDR3: TGCAGTGCTAGAAGTCTGATAGGAAGGAATCAGCCCCAGCATTTT.

The V call is TRBV2, the J call TRBJ1-1; 7 nucleotides align to TRBD1. Germline V gene data show CDR1 as SNHLY and CDR2 as FYNNEI. Trimming cost V 5 bases and J 5 bases; bases outside gene matches: 2. The CDR3 runs to 12 residues. CDR3 DNA: TGTGCCAGCAGTCGACAGGGAACTGAAGCTTTCTTT. Protein product: CASSRQGTEAFF.

Here the CDR3 reads CASRLLTEAFF. The CDR3 nucleotides are TGTGCCAGTAGACTCCTTACTGAAGCTTTCTTT. The chain joins TRBV19 to TRBJ1-1; no reliable D call. The ends were cut back, 6 bases at V and 5 bases at J, with 7 bases in the middle. The CDR3 runs to 11 residues. Looked up from germline, CDR1 is LNHDA and CDR2 is SQIVND (reference sequence).

The chain has TRBV7-9 and TRBJ1-1; the D is unclear. V shed 5 bases and J shed 0 bases, with 10 bases lying between them. The germline gives CDR1 SEHNR, CDR2 FQNEAQ (reference sequence). This CDR3 is built from 14 residues. Written as DNA, the CDR3 is TGTGCCAGCAGCCCCGCGACTGTGAACACTGAAGCTTTCTTT. Encoded protein: CASSPATVNTEAFF.

The chain has TRBV6-1 and TRBJ2-7; 13 bases map to TRBD2. The CDR3 extends over 18 amino acids. Germline-derived CDR1 and CDR2 are MNHNS and SASEGT. Trimming took 5 bases from V and 3 from J; bases not matched to a gene: 13. As DNA, the CDR3 is TGTGCCAGCAGTCGCGCAACTAGCGGGAGGGCCTATAGCTACGAGCAGTACTTC. It is translated as CASSRATSGRAYSYEQYF.

The chain links TRBV5-6 to TRBJ2-3; tentatively, D is TRBD1 (5 bases). Germline V gene sequence: CDR1 SGHDT, CDR2 YYEEEE. This CDR3 has 15 amino acids. V was pared by 6 bases and J by 1 base, with 15 bases between. The CDR3 is CASTFQGRGTDTQYF. CDR3 DNA sequence: TGTGCCAGCACCTTCCAGGGAAGGGGCACAGATACGCAGTATTTT. The whole variable domain, remainder taken from reference TRBV5-6 and TRBJ2-3, is DAGVTQSPTHLIKTRGQQVTLRCSPKSGHDTVSWYQQALGQGPQFIFQYYEEEERQRGNFPDRFSGHQFPNYSSELNVNALLLGDSALYLCASTFQGRGTDTQYFGPGTRLTVL.

This chain connects TRBV7-9 to TRBJ1-2; 7 nucleotides agree with TRBD1. The germline V gene has CDR1 SEHNR and CDR2 FQNEAQ (reference sequence). CDR3 size: 13 residues. J lost 6 bases, V lost 5 bases, and 6 bases had no gene match. The CDR3, as DNA: TGTGCCAGCAGCCATAATACAGGGGATGGCTACACCTTC. Translation gives CASSHNTGDGYTF.

The rearrangement joins TRBV24-1 to TRBJ2-3, with D tentatively TRBD1 or TRBD2 (5 bases each). The CDR3 totals 15 residues. Trimming took off 3 bases at V and 2 bases at J, with 11 bases between the two ends. CDR1 is KGHDR and CDR2 is SFDVKD in the germline V gene. CDR3 nucleotides: TGTGCCACCAGTGATCCAACCGGGGCCACAGATACGCAGTATTTT. Amino acids: CATSDPTGATDTQYF.

This clonotype was observed once. The chain has TRBV30 and TRBJ1-5; perhaps TRBD1 as D (6 bases). V lost 3 bases, J lost 1 base, and 16 bases lay in between. The germline V gene encodes CDR1 GTSNPN and CDR2 SVGIG (reference sequence). The CDR3 is made up of 16 amino acids. The CDR3 region is CAWRFRRGGSNQPQHF. DNA for the CDR3: TGTGCCTGGAGGTTCCGCAGAGGGGGAAGCAATCAGCCCCAGCATTTT.

The rearrangement links TRBV5-4 to TRBJ2-7; D remains unclear. The germline gives CDR1 SGHNT, CDR2 YYREEE (reference sequence). V lost 4 bases and J lost 5, with 13 bases in between. The CDR3 consists of 13 residues. The CDR3 DNA reads as TGTGCCAGCAGCCATAACCGGGTGGACGAGCAGTACTTC. Translating gives CASSHNRVDEQYF.

This clonotype was seen a handful of times. J is TRBJ2-1 and V is TRBV20-1; D gene uncertain. V shed 2 bases and J shed 4 bases, with 0 bases lying between them. The CDR3 has 10 amino acids. CDR1 and CDR2 (germline): DFQATT, SNEGSKA (reference sequence). CDR3 coding DNA: TGCAGTGCTAGATACAATGAGCAGTTCTTC. Translation gives CSARYNEQFF.

The chain recombines TRBV12-3 or TRBV12-4 with TRBJ1-2; 8 bases fit TRBD1. After removal of 5 bases from V and 5 bases from J, the junction contained 4 bases not matched to a gene. The CDR3 sequence is 13 residues long. For the CDR3, the DNA is TGTGCCAGCAGTCAGACAGGGGAATATGGCTACACCTTC. This translates into CASSQTGEYGYTF.

This clonotype was counted a few times. V gene TRBV24-1 combines with J gene TRBJ2-2; the D gene is possibly TRBD1 (6 bases). The CDR3 covers 13 residues. V gave up 6 bases and J gave up 7 bases, with 11 bases separating them. CDR1 KGHDR and CDR2 SFDVKD come from the germline V gene. CDR3 protein: CATSSGVNGELFF. CDR3 in DNA: TGTGCCACCAGTTCAGGGGTTAACGGGGAGCTGTTTTTT.